These T cell receptor beta chains were read from a single sample in a study of cytomegalovirus exposure and HLA in healthy donors. The repertoire was sequenced with immunoSEQ multiplex PCR; TCRdb's copy has only in-frame clones and lacks some. Altogether under 170,000 clones are present, roughly 63% being singletons, with the ten largest covering approximately 7%. Sequencing was done on a sample of PBMCs. These receptors all come from an older woman in good health and CMV-seropositive. The CDR3 runs from the conserved cysteine through the conserved F or W. A D gene is named only where the DNA matches it firmly. Some rows mark clone size as missing; the rest say once, few, many or name a class of expanded clone.

clone_size: few
d_call: -
v_call: TRBV28
j_call: TRBJ1-4
cdr3_aa: CASSFREKLFF
cdr3_nt: TGTGCCAGCAGTTTCCGTGAAAAACTGTTTTTT

clone_size: -
d_call: -
v_call: TRBV2
j_call: TRBJ2-7
cdr3_aa: CASSEPVSYEQYF
cdr3_nt: TGTGCCAGCAGTGAACCCGTCTCCTACGAGCAGTACTTC

clone_size: few
d_call: TRBD2
v_call: TRBV5-6
j_call: TRBJ2-3
cdr3_aa: CASSGLAEQTDTQYF
cdr3_nt: TGTGCCAGCTCGGGACTAGCGGAGCAAACAGATACGCAGTATTTT

clone_size: once
d_call: TRBD2
v_call: TRBV14
j_call: TRBJ2-7
cdr3_aa: CASSQEHPSGLPSYEQYF
cdr3_nt: TGTGCCAGCAGCCAAGAGCATCCTAGCGGGTTACCCTCCTACGAGCAGTACTTC

clone_size: -
d_call: -
v_call: TRBV25-1
j_call: TRBJ2-7
cdr3_aa: CASSRGSSYEQYF
cdr3_nt: TGTGCCAGCAGTCGGGGGAGCTCCTACGAGCAGTACTTC

clone_size: few
d_call: TRBD2
v_call: TRBV7-3
j_call: TRBJ2-5
cdr3_aa: CASSVAGEQETQYF
cdr3_nt: TGTGCCAGCAGCGTAGCGGGGGAACAAGAGACCCAGTACTTC

clone_size: -
d_call: TRBD2
v_call: TRBV9
j_call: TRBJ2-3
cdr3_aa: CASSVISGRALSTQYF
cdr3_nt: TGTGCCAGCAGCGTAATTAGCGGGAGGGCCCTAAGTACGCAGTATTTT

clone_size: -
d_call: -
v_call: TRBV9
j_call: TRBJ1-1
cdr3_aa: CASSSRGDPNTEAFF
cdr3_nt: TGTGCCAGCAGCTCCCGCGGTGACCCGAACACTGAAGCTTTCTTT

clone_size: -
d_call: TRBD1
v_call: TRBV28
j_call: TRBJ1-2
cdr3_aa: CVSGRPGGAVRYTF
cdr3_nt: TGTGTCAGCGGTAGACCAGGGGGCGCGGTCCGGTACACCTTC

clone_size: -
d_call: -
v_call: TRBV30
j_call: TRBJ1-4
cdr3_aa: CAWSVQDIIGGPTNATNEKLFF
cdr3_nt: TGTGCCTGGAGTGTACAGGACATTATAGGGGGACCTACCAATGCAACTAATGAAAAACTGTTTTTT

clone_size: few
d_call: -
v_call: TRBV7-6
j_call: TRBJ1-5
cdr3_aa: CASSSGGQPQHF
cdr3_nt: TGTGCCAGCAGCTCCGGAGGTCAGCCCCAGCATTTT

clone_size: -
d_call: -
v_call: TRBV18
j_call: TRBJ1-1
cdr3_aa: CASSLADSSNTEAFF
cdr3_nt: TGTGCCAGCTCACTTGCGGACAGTTCGAACACTGAAGCTTTCTTT

clone_size: -
d_call: TRBD1
v_call: TRBV28
j_call: TRBJ1-2
cdr3_aa: CASIATGGYGYTF
cdr3_nt: TGTGCCAGCATCGCTACAGGGGGATATGGCTACACCTTC

clone_size: -
d_call: TRBD1
v_call: TRBV29-1
j_call: TRBJ2-5
cdr3_aa: CSVDRGVKETQYF
cdr3_nt: TGCAGCGTGGACAGGGGAGTCAAGGAGACCCAGTACTTC

clone_size: -
d_call: -
v_call: TRBV5-6
j_call: TRBJ2-7
cdr3_aa: CASSLRSTGSYEQYF
cdr3_nt: TGTGCCAGCAGCTTAAGGTCAACAGGCTCCTACGAGCAGTACTTC

clone_size: -
d_call: -
v_call: TRBV18
j_call: TRBJ2-7
cdr3_aa: CASSLTAGTDEQYF
cdr3_nt: TGTGCCAGCTCACTGACGGCGGGAACCGACGAGCAGTACTTC

clone_size: -
d_call: -
v_call: TRBV4-3
j_call: TRBJ1-1
cdr3_aa: CASSLGAGRLSSTEAFF
cdr3_nt: TGCGCCAGCAGCCTTGGGGCAGGGCGTCTATCGAGCACTGAAGCTTTCTTT

clone_size: -
d_call: -
v_call: TRBV5-5
j_call: TRBJ2-3
cdr3_aa: CASSKLVAPTDTQYF
cdr3_nt: TGTGCCAGCAGCAAACTAGTTGCCCCCACAGATACGCAGTATTTT

clone_size: -
d_call: -
v_call: TRBV6-1
j_call: TRBJ1-1
cdr3_aa: CASSLGGDGTEAFF
cdr3_nt: TGTGCCAGCAGCCTAGGGGGAGATGGCACTGAAGCTTTCTTT

clone_size: -
d_call: -
v_call: TRBV10-2
j_call: TRBJ2-6
cdr3_aa: CASSGQGSKSGANVLTF
cdr3_nt: TGCGCCAGCTCGGGGCAGGGGAGTAAGTCTGGGGCCAACGTCCTGACTTTC

clone_size: -
d_call: -
v_call: TRBV4-3
j_call: TRBJ1-1
cdr3_aa: CASSQALDLGSMNTEAFF
cdr3_nt: TGCGCCAGCAGCCAAGCGTTGGATCTGGGCAGCATGAACACTGAAGCTTTCTTT

clone_size: -
d_call: -
v_call: TRBV5-6
j_call: TRBJ2-3
cdr3_aa: CASSFQKLTDTQYF
cdr3_nt: TGTGCCAGCAGCTTCCAAAAGCTCACAGATACGCAGTATTTT

clone_size: few
d_call: TRBD2
v_call: TRBV9
j_call: TRBJ2-1
cdr3_aa: CASSPASGRATRNEQFF
cdr3_nt: TGTGCCAGCAGTCCCGCTAGCGGGAGGGCAACCAGGAATGAGCAGTTCTTC

clone_size: -
d_call: -
v_call: TRBV15
j_call: TRBJ1-4
cdr3_aa: CATSRALTREEVGKLFF
cdr3_nt: TGTGCCACCAGCAGAGCGCTCACAAGGGAGGAGGTCGGAAAACTGTTTTTT

clone_size: few
d_call: -
v_call: TRBV27
j_call: TRBJ2-7
cdr3_aa: CASRRDLLGAGPGEQYF
cdr3_nt: TGTGCCAGCAGGCGAGACCTCTTAGGGGCAGGTCCGGGCGAGCAGTACTTC

clone_size: -
d_call: TRBD1
v_call: TRBV9
j_call: TRBJ2-1
cdr3_aa: CASSVGGGQSSDEQFF
cdr3_nt: TGTGCCAGCAGCGTAGGAGGGGGCCAATCCAGCGATGAGCAGTTCTTC

clone_size: -
d_call: TRBD2
v_call: TRBV6-5
j_call: TRBJ2-7
cdr3_aa: CASSLAGSTYEQYF
cdr3_nt: TGTGCCAGCAGTCTAGCGGGGTCGACCTACGAGCAGTACTTC

clone_size: few
d_call: -
v_call: TRBV19
j_call: TRBJ2-1
cdr3_aa: CASSIGTEGLGNEQFF
cdr3_nt: TGTGCCAGTAGTATAGGGACAGAGGGGTTGGGCAATGAGCAGTTCTTC

clone_size: -
d_call: -
v_call: TRBV13
j_call: TRBJ2-7
cdr3_aa: CASSLAVSYEQYF
cdr3_nt: TGTGCCAGCAGCTTAGCGGTTTCCTACGAGCAGTACTTC

clone_size: -
d_call: -
v_call: TRBV5-5
j_call: TRBJ1-1
cdr3_aa: CASSLVVGLGEAFF
cdr3_nt: TGTGCCAGCAGCTTGGTGGTAGGACTGGGCGAAGCTTTCTTT

clone_size: -
d_call: -
v_call: TRBV19
j_call: TRBJ2-5
cdr3_aa: CASSPSRTDPWETQYF
cdr3_nt: TGTGCCAGTAGCCCAAGCAGGACAGACCCATGGGAGACCCAGTACTTC

clone_size: -
d_call: -
v_call: TRBV11-2
j_call: TRBJ2-3
cdr3_aa: CASSLDRVGGDTQYF
cdr3_nt: TGTGCCAGCAGCTTAGATCGGGTAGGGGGAGATACGCAGTATTTT

clone_size: -
d_call: -
v_call: TRBV2
j_call: TRBJ1-5
cdr3_aa: CASSGGRGSNQPQHF
cdr3_nt: TGTGCCAGCAGTGGAGGCAGGGGAAGCAATCAGCCCCAGCATTTT

clone_size: -
d_call: TRBD1
v_call: TRBV6-5
j_call: TRBJ2-7
cdr3_aa: CASSYSAGGMTYEQYF
cdr3_nt: TGTGCCAGCAGTTACTCGGCAGGGGGCATGACCTACGAGCAGTACTTC

clone_size: few
d_call: -
v_call: TRBV9
j_call: TRBJ1-3
cdr3_aa: CASSVESSGNTIYF
cdr3_nt: TGTGCCAGCAGCGTAGAGAGCTCTGGAAACACCATATATTTT

clone_size: once
d_call: -
v_call: TRBV30
j_call: TRBJ1-3
cdr3_aa: CAWSGLGSPFSGNTIYF
cdr3_nt: TGTGCCTGGAGTGGACTAGGGAGCCCGTTCTCTGGAAACACCATATATTTT

clone_size: -
d_call: TRBD1
v_call: TRBV30
j_call: TRBJ2-2
cdr3_aa: CAWSEAGGWTGELFF
cdr3_nt: TGTGCCTGGAGTGAGGCAGGGGGCTGGACCGGGGAGCTGTTTTTT

clone_size: -
d_call: TRBD2
v_call: TRBV5-1
j_call: TRBJ2-1
cdr3_aa: CASSLGRADDEQFF
cdr3_nt: TGCGCCAGCAGTCTCGGGAGGGCCGACGATGAGCAGTTCTTC

clone_size: -
d_call: TRBD2
v_call: TRBV7-2
j_call: TRBJ2-5
cdr3_aa: CASSLADQALAGEETQYF
cdr3_nt: TGTGCCAGCAGCTTAGCGGACCAGGCACTAGCGGGAGAAGAGACCCAGTACTTC

clone_size: few
d_call: TRBD2
v_call: TRBV7-3
j_call: TRBJ2-3
cdr3_aa: CASSLTGGDTQYF
cdr3_nt: TGTGCCAGCAGCCTTACGGGAGGAGATACGCAGTATTTT

clone_size: -
d_call: -
v_call: TRBV4-3
j_call: TRBJ1-1
cdr3_aa: CASSQEPRGDTEAFF
cdr3_nt: TGCGCCAGCAGCCAAGAACCCAGAGGAGACACTGAAGCTTTCTTT

clone_size: few
d_call: -
v_call: TRBV6-1
j_call: TRBJ2-2
cdr3_aa: CASIKFREGTGELFF
cdr3_nt: TGTGCCAGCATTAAATTCAGGGAAGGGACCGGGGAGCTGTTTTTT

clone_size: -
d_call: TRBD1
v_call: TRBV11-3
j_call: TRBJ2-7
cdr3_aa: CASSFPFRDRTYEQYF
cdr3_nt: TGTGCCAGCAGCTTCCCCTTCCGGGACAGAACCTACGAGCAGTACTTC

clone_size: few
d_call: TRBD2
v_call: TRBV7-9
j_call: TRBJ2-4
cdr3_aa: CASSLFAGVRAKNIQYF
cdr3_nt: TGTGCCAGCAGCTTATTCGCGGGAGTGAGGGCCAAAAACATTCAGTACTTC

clone_size: -
d_call: TRBD2
v_call: TRBV28
j_call: TRBJ2-7
cdr3_aa: CASSLSSGGYEQYF
cdr3_nt: TGTGCCAGCAGTTTATCGAGCGGGGGCTACGAGCAGTACTTC

clone_size: -
d_call: TRBD1
v_call: TRBV11-3
j_call: TRBJ2-7
cdr3_aa: CASSLGGTGMNEQYF
cdr3_nt: TGTGCCAGCAGCTTGGGCGGGACAGGGATGAACGAGCAGTACTTC

clone_size: -
d_call: TRBD1
v_call: TRBV29-1
j_call: TRBJ1-5
cdr3_aa: CSVRDRDNQPQHF
cdr3_nt: TGCAGCGTCCGGGACAGGGACAATCAGCCCCAGCATTTT

clone_size: few
d_call: -
v_call: TRBV7-2
j_call: TRBJ2-1
cdr3_aa: CASSFTNYNEQFF
cdr3_nt: TGTGCCAGCAGCTTCACTAATTACAATGAGCAGTTCTTC

clone_size: -
d_call: -
v_call: TRBV7-2
j_call: TRBJ2-7
cdr3_aa: CASSYSWGDEQYF
cdr3_nt: TGTGCCAGCAGCTACAGCTGGGGGGACGAGCAGTACTTC

clone_size: few
d_call: TRBD1
v_call: TRBV5-1
j_call: TRBJ2-3
cdr3_aa: CASSDGTVESDTQYF
cdr3_nt: TGCGCCAGCAGCGACGGGACAGTTGAGAGTGATACGCAGTATTTT

clone_size: few
d_call: -
v_call: TRBV29-1
j_call: TRBJ2-1
cdr3_aa: CSVARDFYNEQFF
cdr3_nt: TGCAGCGTTGCAAGGGACTTCTACAATGAGCAGTTCTTC

clone_size: -
d_call: -
v_call: TRBV2
j_call: TRBJ2-3
cdr3_aa: CASSEVGAGFRTDTQYF
cdr3_nt: TGTGCCAGCAGTGAAGTTGGAGCGGGCTTTCGTACAGATACGCAGTATTTT

clone_size: few
d_call: TRBD1
v_call: TRBV2
j_call: TRBJ1-1
cdr3_aa: CASRDRGSRLTEAFF
cdr3_nt: TGTGCCAGCAGGGACAGGGGATCCAGATTGACTGAAGCTTTCTTT

clone_size: -
d_call: -
v_call: TRBV5-6
j_call: TRBJ2-5
cdr3_aa: CASSLAKRAGYYQYF
cdr3_nt: TGTGCCAGCAGCTTGGCCAAGAGGGCCGGGTACTACCAGTACTTC

clone_size: -
d_call: -
v_call: TRBV9
j_call: TRBJ2-3
cdr3_aa: CASSVAGGADTQYF
cdr3_nt: TGTGCCAGCAGCGTAGCTGGAGGGGCGGATACGCAGTATTTT

clone_size: -
d_call: TRBD1
v_call: TRBV7-9
j_call: TRBJ2-1
cdr3_aa: CASRGQGAGEQFF
cdr3_nt: TGTGCCAGCAGGGGACAGGGGGCAGGTGAGCAGTTCTTC

clone_size: -
d_call: TRBD2
v_call: TRBV5-1
j_call: TRBJ2-1
cdr3_aa: CASKDGGRGLAGVQANEQFF
cdr3_nt: TGCGCCAGCAAGGACGGAGGAAGGGGACTAGCGGGAGTACAGGCCAATGAGCAGTTCTTC

clone_size: once
d_call: -
v_call: TRBV5-1
j_call: TRBJ2-3
cdr3_aa: CASSLDIPSTDTQYF
cdr3_nt: TGCGCCAGCAGCCTGGACATTCCTAGCACAGATACGCAGTATTTT

clone_size: -
d_call: TRBD2
v_call: TRBV27
j_call: TRBJ2-1
cdr3_aa: CASSSRTSGNRAEQFF
cdr3_nt: TGTGCCAGCAGTTCCCGGACTAGCGGGAACAGGGCTGAGCAGTTCTTC